This TCR beta chain was found in a study of blood T cell repertoires in COVID-19. Turning to the study itself: Researchers got acute and convalescent COVID-19 samples from the United States, Italy and Spain.

The method was immunoSEQ multiplex PCR; TCRdb's version includes in-frame clones alone and lacks a portion of them. Of about 310,000 clones in the sample, about 90% are singletons; the top ten hold about 2%. This clonotype originated in a man aged 18 to 29 with active or convalescent COVID-19. The sample taken for sequencing was peripheral blood.

CDR3 protein: CASSRLVQTEQFF. In DNA, the CDR3 is TGTGCCAGCAGTAGACTAGTTCAGACTGAGCAGTTCTTC. The V and J genes are TRBV6-1 and TRBJ2-1, with D possibly being TRBD2 (6 bases). The CDR3 length is 13 residues. The V gene's germline CDR1 is MNHNS and CDR2 SASEGT. The V and J ends lost 5 bases and 9 bases respectively, with 14 bases between them.